This record concerns one T cell receptor (beta chain) sequence. TCRdb redid the calling of the RT-PCR reads with MiXCR, one entry per CDR3 protein. The top ten clones hold around 6% of a sample with some 960,000 distinct CDR3 sequences, around 17% of them seen once. The sample comes from a study of patients and donors after allogeneic stem cell transplantation. Sequences were obtained from blood, either unsorted or a sorted T cell fraction (not recorded which). This clonotype was sampled from a human donor who was either an allogeneic HSCT recipient or a stem cell or donor lymphocyte infusion donor (not recorded which). It is not recorded whose cells these are; they may come from a transplant donor.

The CDR3, as DNA: TGTGCCAGCAGTTACCCCGGGACTAGCGGGGGCTCCTACGAGCAGTACTTC. The encoded protein is CASSYPGTSGGSYEQYF. This chain uses TRBV6-2 or TRBV6-3 with TRBJ2-7, with 14 nucleotides matching TRBD2. The CDR3 sequence is 17 residues long. The germline V gene has CDR1 MNHEY and CDR2 SVGEGT. After removal of 2 bases from V and 0 bases from J, the junction contained 3 bases not matched to a gene.